Listed below are T cell receptor beta chains from one sample, sequenced in a study of blood T cell repertoires in COVID-19. Using immunoSEQ multiplex PCR, the repertoire was profiled, and TCRdb retains in-frame clones only, with some absent. The data hold around 50,000 clones, with approximately 89% observed a single time. The sample consisted of peripheral blood. The receptor set was obtained from a man aged 60 to 75 with active or convalescent COVID-19. Each CDR3 is given with its conserved first and last residue. A D gene is named only where the DNA matches it firmly. A row's size may be missing; if present it is once, few, many or a size class.

v_call: TRBV7-9; clone_size: .; cdr3_length: 12; d_call: .; j_call: TRBJ1-2; cdr3_aa: CASSLWGGGYTF; cdr3_nt: TGTGCCAGCAGCTTGTGGGGGGGAGGCTACACCTTC
v_call: TRBV9; clone_size: .; cdr3_length: 15; d_call: TRBD2; j_call: TRBJ2-5; cdr3_aa: CARPHTKRGKETQYF; cdr3_nt: TGTGCCAGACCTCATACTAAGCGGGGGAAAGAGACCCAGTACTTC
v_call: TRBV6-2/TRBV6-3; clone_size: .; cdr3_length: 12; d_call: .; j_call: TRBJ1-1; cdr3_aa: CASSYGPTEAFF; cdr3_nt: TGTGCCAGCAGTTACGGGCCCACTGAAGCTTTCTTT
v_call: TRBV9; clone_size: .; cdr3_length: 15; d_call: .; j_call: TRBJ1-3; cdr3_aa: CASSVEWTPGNTIYF; cdr3_nt: TGTGCCAGCAGCGTAGAATGGACACCGGGAAACACCATATATTTT
v_call: TRBV4-1; clone_size: .; cdr3_length: 13; d_call: TRBD1; j_call: TRBJ1-4; cdr3_aa: CASSQDLGRGRFF; cdr3_nt: TGCGCCAGCAGCCAAGATTTGGGTAGGGGGCGGTTTTTT
v_call: TRBV5-1; clone_size: .; cdr3_length: 14; d_call: TRBD1; j_call: TRBJ2-3; cdr3_aa: CASSPGTGTDTQYF; cdr3_nt: TGCGCCAGCAGCCCGGGGACAGGTACAGATACGCAGTATTTT
v_call: TRBV3-1/TRBV3-2; clone_size: .; cdr3_length: 13; d_call: .; j_call: TRBJ2-7; cdr3_aa: CASSQGQSYEQYF; cdr3_nt: TGTGCCAGCAGCCAAGGACAGAGCTACGAGCAGTACTTC
v_call: TRBV5-4; clone_size: once; cdr3_length: 14; d_call: .; j_call: TRBJ2-5; cdr3_aa: CASSAKQGGETQYF; cdr3_nt: TGTGCCAGCAGCGCGAAACAGGGTGGAGAGACCCAGTACTTC
v_call: TRBV2; clone_size: once; cdr3_length: 14; d_call: TRBD1; j_call: TRBJ1-5; cdr3_aa: CASTGTGGGQPQHF; cdr3_nt: TGTGCCAGCACCGGGACAGGGGGAGGTCAGCCCCAGCATTTT
v_call: TRBV15; clone_size: .; cdr3_length: 16; d_call: TRBD2; j_call: TRBJ2-3; cdr3_aa: CATSRDSGGVTDTQYF; cdr3_nt: TGTGCCACCAGCAGAGATAGCGGGGGAGTCACAGATACGCAGTATTTT
v_call: TRBV7-2; clone_size: .; cdr3_length: 16; d_call: .; j_call: TRBJ1-5; cdr3_aa: CASSSQDSNSNQPQHF; cdr3_nt: TGTGCCAGCAGCTCCCAGGACAGTAATAGCAATCAGCCCCAGCATTTT
v_call: TRBV6-5; clone_size: .; cdr3_length: 13; d_call: TRBD1; j_call: TRBJ1-4; cdr3_aa: CASRGQGGEKLFF; cdr3_nt: TGTGCCAGCAGGGGACAGGGGGGGGAAAAACTGTTTTTT
v_call: TRBV2; clone_size: .; cdr3_length: 13; d_call: TRBD1; j_call: TRBJ2-5; cdr3_aa: CAITIDREETQYF; cdr3_nt: TGTGCCATCACCATTGACAGGGAAGAGACCCAGTACTTC
v_call: TRBV18; clone_size: few; cdr3_length: 14; d_call: TRBD1; j_call: TRBJ1-1; cdr3_aa: CASSPGQRNTEAFF; cdr3_nt: TGTGCCAGCTCACCGGGACAGAGGAACACTGAAGCTTTCTTT
v_call: TRBV7-3; clone_size: .; cdr3_length: 15; d_call: TRBD1; j_call: TRBJ2-7; cdr3_aa: CASSPGTGDGYEQYF; cdr3_nt: TGTGCCAGCAGCCCAGGGACAGGCGACGGCTACGAGCAGTACTTC
v_call: TRBV10-3; clone_size: once; cdr3_length: 13; d_call: .; j_call: TRBJ1-2; cdr3_aa: CAISETANYGYTF; cdr3_nt: TGTGCCATCAGTGAGACAGCTAACTATGGCTACACCTTC
v_call: TRBV18; clone_size: once; cdr3_length: 15; d_call: TRBD2; j_call: TRBJ2-3; cdr3_aa: CASSRLAGGPDTQYF; cdr3_nt: TGTGCCAGCTCACGACTAGCGGGGGGCCCAGATACGCAGTATTTT
v_call: TRBV19; clone_size: few; cdr3_length: 15; d_call: TRBD1; j_call: TRBJ1-2; cdr3_aa: CASRSAGGFNYGYTF; cdr3_nt: TGTGCCAGTAGGAGTGCAGGGGGTTTTAACTATGGCTACACCTTC
v_call: TRBV28; clone_size: once; cdr3_length: 15; d_call: .; j_call: TRBJ2-4; cdr3_aa: CASTGPDGAKNIQYF; cdr3_nt: TGTGCCAGCACCGGTCCCGACGGGGCCAAAAACATTCAGTACTTC
v_call: TRBV6-5; clone_size: .; cdr3_length: 14; d_call: .; j_call: TRBJ2-2; cdr3_aa: CASNPTLLTGELFF; cdr3_nt: TGTGCCAGCAATCCCACCTTACTCACCGGGGAGCTGTTTTTT
v_call: TRBV10-3; clone_size: .; cdr3_length: 14; d_call: .; j_call: TRBJ2-5; cdr3_aa: CAITRSAEAETQYF; cdr3_nt: TGTGCCATCACGAGGAGCGCGGAAGCCGAGACCCAGTACTTC
v_call: TRBV29-1; clone_size: .; cdr3_length: 14; d_call: TRBD1; j_call: TRBJ2-2; cdr3_aa: CSVPQGAGTGELFF; cdr3_nt: TGCAGCGTTCCACAGGGGGCGGGCACCGGGGAGCTGTTTTTT
v_call: TRBV6-1; clone_size: .; cdr3_length: 16; d_call: TRBD1; j_call: TRBJ1-4; cdr3_aa: CASSGGAQGAGEKLFF; cdr3_nt: TGTGCCAGCAGTGGAGGCGCACAGGGGGCGGGAGAAAAACTGTTTTTT
v_call: TRBV4-3; clone_size: .; cdr3_length: 13; d_call: .; j_call: TRBJ1-1; cdr3_aa: CASSQRYDTEAFF; cdr3_nt: TGCGCCAGCAGCCAACGGTACGACACTGAAGCTTTCTTT
v_call: TRBV12-3/TRBV12-4; clone_size: .; cdr3_length: 13; d_call: .; j_call: TRBJ1-6; cdr3_aa: CASSLALFSPLHF; cdr3_nt: TGTGCCAGCAGTTTAGCTCTGTTTTCACCCCTCCACTTT
v_call: TRBV7-3; clone_size: .; cdr3_length: 13; d_call: .; j_call: TRBJ2-1; cdr3_aa: CASSRDNYNEQFF; cdr3_nt: TGTGCCAGCAGCCGGGACAACTACAATGAGCAGTTCTTC
v_call: TRBV7-8; clone_size: .; cdr3_length: 14; d_call: .; j_call: TRBJ1-1; cdr3_aa: CASSLVSGGAEAFF; cdr3_nt: TGTGCCAGCAGCTTAGTATCGGGGGGGGCTGAAGCTTTCTTT
v_call: TRBV4-2; clone_size: few; cdr3_length: 16; d_call: TRBD2; j_call: TRBJ2-5; cdr3_aa: CASSQVVAGGQETQYF; cdr3_nt: TGTGCCAGCAGCCAAGTGGTAGCGGGGGGCCAAGAGACCCAGTACTTC
v_call: TRBV28; clone_size: once; cdr3_length: 13; d_call: .; j_call: TRBJ1-2; cdr3_aa: CASSLGGALGYTF; cdr3_nt: TGTGCCAGCAGCTTAGGGGGGGCCCTGGGCTACACCTTC
v_call: TRBV12-3/TRBV12-4; clone_size: .; cdr3_length: 13; d_call: .; j_call: TRBJ2-7; cdr3_aa: CASSSPGIDEQYF; cdr3_nt: TGTGCCAGCAGTTCCCCGGGTATCGACGAGCAGTACTTC
v_call: TRBV5-1; clone_size: .; cdr3_length: 16; d_call: .; j_call: TRBJ1-4; cdr3_aa: CASSRSGEGTNEKLFF; cdr3_nt: TGCGCCAGCAGCCGGTCGGGGGAGGGAACTAATGAAAAACTGTTTTTT
v_call: TRBV30; clone_size: .; cdr3_length: 12; d_call: .; j_call: TRBJ2-7; cdr3_aa: CAWESDSYEQYF; cdr3_nt: TGTGCCTGGGAATCAGACTCCTACGAGCAGTACTTC
v_call: TRBV2; clone_size: .; cdr3_length: 13; d_call: .; j_call: TRBJ1-1; cdr3_aa: CASSEAQGFEAFF; cdr3_nt: TGTGCCAGCAGTGAAGCACAGGGTTTTGAAGCTTTCTTT
v_call: TRBV3-1/TRBV3-2; clone_size: few; cdr3_length: 15; d_call: .; j_call: TRBJ1-3; cdr3_aa: CASSVDWSSGNTIYF; cdr3_nt: TGTGCCAGCAGCGTCGATTGGAGCTCTGGAAACACCATATATTTT
v_call: TRBV10-3; clone_size: .; cdr3_length: 12; d_call: .; j_call: TRBJ1-1; cdr3_aa: CAIRNRETEAFF; cdr3_nt: TGTGCCATCAGAAACAGGGAGACTGAAGCTTTCTTT
v_call: TRBV3-1/TRBV3-2; clone_size: .; cdr3_length: 14; d_call: .; j_call: TRBJ1-6; cdr3_aa: CASSERVFNSPLHF; cdr3_nt: TGTGCCAGCTCCGAGCGCGTTTTTAATTCACCCCTCCACTTT
v_call: TRBV18; clone_size: .; cdr3_length: 15; d_call: TRBD1; j_call: TRBJ2-1; cdr3_aa: CASSGQSSSYNEQFF; cdr3_nt: TGTGCCAGCTCGGGACAGTCAAGCTCCTACAATGAGCAGTTCTTC
v_call: TRBV11-2; clone_size: .; cdr3_length: 12; d_call: .; j_call: TRBJ2-7; cdr3_aa: CASSLGAYEQYF; cdr3_nt: TGTGCCAGCAGCTTAGGAGCCTACGAGCAGTACTTC
v_call: TRBV28; clone_size: .; cdr3_length: 13; d_call: .; j_call: TRBJ1-2; cdr3_aa: CASSYRANYGYTF; cdr3_nt: TGTGCCAGCAGTTACAGGGCTAACTATGGCTACACCTTC
v_call: TRBV18; clone_size: .; cdr3_length: 13; d_call: TRBD1; j_call: TRBJ1-1; cdr3_aa: CASSPYRGTEAFF; cdr3_nt: TGTGCCAGCTCACCATACAGGGGTACTGAAGCTTTCTTT
v_call: TRBV3-1/TRBV3-2; clone_size: once; cdr3_length: 14; d_call: .; j_call: TRBJ1-1; cdr3_aa: CASSPTGPNTEAFF; cdr3_nt: TGTGCCAGCAGCCCTACAGGACCGAACACTGAAGCTTTCTTT
v_call: TRBV4-1; clone_size: .; cdr3_length: 15; d_call: TRBD1; j_call: TRBJ1-2; cdr3_aa: CASSQVDRGADGYTF; cdr3_nt: TGCGCCAGCAGCCAGGTCGACAGGGGTGCGGATGGCTACACCTTC
v_call: TRBV2; clone_size: .; cdr3_length: 13; d_call: TRBD1; j_call: TRBJ1-1; cdr3_aa: CAGNRGLNTEAFF; cdr3_nt: TGTGCCGGTAACAGGGGGCTGAACACTGAAGCTTTCTTT
v_call: TRBV19; clone_size: .; cdr3_length: 15; d_call: TRBD1; j_call: TRBJ2-3; cdr3_aa: CASSIHRGRTDTQYF; cdr3_nt: TGTGCCAGTAGTATACACAGGGGGCGGACAGATACGCAGTATTTT
v_call: TRBV5-1; clone_size: .; cdr3_length: 14; d_call: .; j_call: TRBJ1-4; cdr3_aa: CASSLMGEAEKLFF; cdr3_nt: TGCGCCAGCAGCTTGATGGGGGAGGCGGAAAAACTGTTTTTT
v_call: TRBV6-6; clone_size: few; cdr3_length: 12; d_call: .; j_call: TRBJ2-7; cdr3_aa: CASSPRPYEQYF; cdr3_nt: TGTGCCAGCAGTCCTCGTCCCTACGAGCAGTACTTC
v_call: TRBV10-3; clone_size: .; cdr3_length: 13; d_call: .; j_call: TRBJ1-1; cdr3_aa: CAISEPGDTEAFF; cdr3_nt: TGTGCCATCAGTGAGCCGGGAGATACTGAAGCTTTCTTT
v_call: TRBV28; clone_size: .; cdr3_length: 16; d_call: TRBD1; j_call: TRBJ1-1; cdr3_aa: CASSTPPGQGPTEAFF; cdr3_nt: TGTGCCAGCAGTACCCCCCCGGGACAGGGACCAACTGAAGCTTTCTTT
v_call: TRBV3-1/TRBV3-2; clone_size: .; cdr3_length: 12; d_call: .; j_call: TRBJ1-4; cdr3_aa: CASSQGHEKLFF; cdr3_nt: TGTGCCAGCAGCCAAGGGCATGAAAAACTGTTTTTT
v_call: TRBV13; clone_size: .; cdr3_length: 12; d_call: TRBD1; j_call: TRBJ1-1; cdr3_aa: CASSLHRGPAFF; cdr3_nt: TGTGCCAGCAGCTTACACAGGGGACCAGCTTTCTTT
v_call: TRBV18; clone_size: .; cdr3_length: 15; d_call: TRBD1; j_call: TRBJ1-2; cdr3_aa: CASSPRQGDFYGYTF; cdr3_nt: TGTGCCAGCTCACCACGACAGGGAGATTTCTATGGCTACACCTTC
v_call: TRBV7-2; clone_size: .; cdr3_length: 16; d_call: .; j_call: TRBJ1-2; cdr3_aa: CASSFLGEGTNYGYTF; cdr3_nt: TGTGCCAGCAGCTTCTTAGGGGAGGGGACTAACTATGGCTACACCTTC
v_call: TRBV28; clone_size: .; cdr3_length: 13; d_call: .; j_call: TRBJ1-2; cdr3_aa: CASSSRVRVGYTF; cdr3_nt: TGTGCCAGCAGCTCCAGGGTCCGGGTTGGCTACACCTTC
v_call: TRBV7-2; clone_size: .; cdr3_length: 14; d_call: .; j_call: TRBJ1-5; cdr3_aa: CASSFRSSNQPQHF; cdr3_nt: TGTGCCAGCAGCTTTCGTTCCAGCAATCAGCCCCAGCATTTT
v_call: TRBV18; clone_size: .; cdr3_length: 15; d_call: TRBD1; j_call: TRBJ1-4; cdr3_aa: CASSPRTGGPEKLFF; cdr3_nt: TGTGCCAGCTCACCCCGGACAGGGGGCCCTGAAAAACTGTTTTTT
v_call: TRBV13; clone_size: .; cdr3_length: 17; d_call: TRBD1; j_call: TRBJ2-2; cdr3_aa: CASSLRQGAFNTGELFF; cdr3_nt: TGTGCCAGCAGCTTACGTCAGGGGGCGTTTAACACCGGGGAGCTGTTTTTT
v_call: TRBV7-3; clone_size: .; cdr3_length: 16; d_call: TRBD1; j_call: TRBJ2-3; cdr3_aa: CASSLSRDRGSDTQYF; cdr3_nt: TGTGCCAGCAGCTTATCCCGGGACAGGGGTTCAGATACGCAGTATTTT
v_call: TRBV7-5; clone_size: .; cdr3_length: 14; d_call: .; j_call: TRBJ1-2; cdr3_aa: CVRSCGQGEDGYTF; cdr3_nt: TGTGTCAGAAGCTGCGGACAGGGTGAGGATGGCTACACCTTC
v_call: TRBV7-3; clone_size: once; cdr3_length: 16; d_call: TRBD2; j_call: TRBJ2-1; cdr3_aa: CASSPTSGGQGNEQFF; cdr3_nt: TGTGCCAGCAGCCCGACCTCGGGGGGGCAAGGTAATGAGCAGTTCTTC